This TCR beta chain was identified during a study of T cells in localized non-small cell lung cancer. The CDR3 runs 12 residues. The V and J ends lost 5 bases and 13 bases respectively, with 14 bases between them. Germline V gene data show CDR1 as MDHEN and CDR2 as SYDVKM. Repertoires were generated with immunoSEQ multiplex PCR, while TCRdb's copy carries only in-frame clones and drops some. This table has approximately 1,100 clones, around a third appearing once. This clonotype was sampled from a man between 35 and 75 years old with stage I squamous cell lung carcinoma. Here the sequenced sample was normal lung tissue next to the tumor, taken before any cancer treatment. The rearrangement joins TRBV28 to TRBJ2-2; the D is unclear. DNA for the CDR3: TGTGCCAGCAGTACTACCGGGCAGAGGCTGTTTTTT. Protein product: CASSTTGQRLFF.